This TCR beta chain was identified in a study of T cell repertoires in aging, cancer and after chemotherapy. Study as a whole: Chronic lymphocytic leukemia patients on fludarabine- or bendamustine-based regimens gave paired samples before and after chemotherapy. The full dataset contained several million TCR reads.

Rearranged V-D-J TRB sequences were amplified with a mixed TRB-A/B primer pool. TCRdb independently ran MiXCR on the multiplex PCR reads; one entry per CDR3 protein. The sample lists over 2,000 distinct CDR3 sequences; less than 35% were seen once. Germline CDR1 and CDR2: SQVTM and ANQGSEA. The length of the CDR3 is 15 residues. Amplification of TCR beta used genomic DNA extracted from peripheral blood. Regarding this clonotype: Its antigen is unidentified. At one boundary the junction diverges from the germline segment, which might be a read error.

Study-wide results and limits: These repertoire data do not allow conclusions about immunological memory after chemotherapy. Healthy donors lost TCR diversity with age mainly through richness, cancer patients through richness and evenness.

This chain connects TRBV29-1 to TRBJ1-2; no firm D call. Material for sequencing was blood. This clonotype was obtained from a human donor with a blood cancer. The CDR3 reads CSVEARGWPESGYSF. In DNA form, the CDR3 reads TGCAGCGTTGAGGCCCGTGGGTGGCCTGAATCCGGCTACTCCTTC. Supplemented by reference TRBV29-1 and TRBJ1-2, the full variable domain reads SAVISQKPSRDICQRGTSLTIQCQVDSQVTMMFWYRQQPGQSLTLIATANQGSEATYESGFVIDKFPISRPNLTFSTLTVSNMSPEDSSIYLCSVEARGWPESGYSFGSGTRLTVV.